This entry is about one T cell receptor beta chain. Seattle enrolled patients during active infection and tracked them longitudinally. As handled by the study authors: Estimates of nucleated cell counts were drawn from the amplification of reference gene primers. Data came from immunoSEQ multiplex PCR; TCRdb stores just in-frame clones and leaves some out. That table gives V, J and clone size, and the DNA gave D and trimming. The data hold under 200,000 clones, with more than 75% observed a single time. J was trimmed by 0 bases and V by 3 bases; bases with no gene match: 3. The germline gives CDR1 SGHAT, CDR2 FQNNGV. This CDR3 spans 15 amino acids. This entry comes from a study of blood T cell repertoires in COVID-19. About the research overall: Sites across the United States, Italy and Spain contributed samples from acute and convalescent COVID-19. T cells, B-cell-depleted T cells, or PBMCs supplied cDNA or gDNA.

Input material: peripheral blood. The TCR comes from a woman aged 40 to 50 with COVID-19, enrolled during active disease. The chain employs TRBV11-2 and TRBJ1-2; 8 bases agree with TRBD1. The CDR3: CASSLRDRPNYGYTF. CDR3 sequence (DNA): TGTGCCAGCAGCTTGAGGGACAGGCCTAACTATGGCTACACCTTC.